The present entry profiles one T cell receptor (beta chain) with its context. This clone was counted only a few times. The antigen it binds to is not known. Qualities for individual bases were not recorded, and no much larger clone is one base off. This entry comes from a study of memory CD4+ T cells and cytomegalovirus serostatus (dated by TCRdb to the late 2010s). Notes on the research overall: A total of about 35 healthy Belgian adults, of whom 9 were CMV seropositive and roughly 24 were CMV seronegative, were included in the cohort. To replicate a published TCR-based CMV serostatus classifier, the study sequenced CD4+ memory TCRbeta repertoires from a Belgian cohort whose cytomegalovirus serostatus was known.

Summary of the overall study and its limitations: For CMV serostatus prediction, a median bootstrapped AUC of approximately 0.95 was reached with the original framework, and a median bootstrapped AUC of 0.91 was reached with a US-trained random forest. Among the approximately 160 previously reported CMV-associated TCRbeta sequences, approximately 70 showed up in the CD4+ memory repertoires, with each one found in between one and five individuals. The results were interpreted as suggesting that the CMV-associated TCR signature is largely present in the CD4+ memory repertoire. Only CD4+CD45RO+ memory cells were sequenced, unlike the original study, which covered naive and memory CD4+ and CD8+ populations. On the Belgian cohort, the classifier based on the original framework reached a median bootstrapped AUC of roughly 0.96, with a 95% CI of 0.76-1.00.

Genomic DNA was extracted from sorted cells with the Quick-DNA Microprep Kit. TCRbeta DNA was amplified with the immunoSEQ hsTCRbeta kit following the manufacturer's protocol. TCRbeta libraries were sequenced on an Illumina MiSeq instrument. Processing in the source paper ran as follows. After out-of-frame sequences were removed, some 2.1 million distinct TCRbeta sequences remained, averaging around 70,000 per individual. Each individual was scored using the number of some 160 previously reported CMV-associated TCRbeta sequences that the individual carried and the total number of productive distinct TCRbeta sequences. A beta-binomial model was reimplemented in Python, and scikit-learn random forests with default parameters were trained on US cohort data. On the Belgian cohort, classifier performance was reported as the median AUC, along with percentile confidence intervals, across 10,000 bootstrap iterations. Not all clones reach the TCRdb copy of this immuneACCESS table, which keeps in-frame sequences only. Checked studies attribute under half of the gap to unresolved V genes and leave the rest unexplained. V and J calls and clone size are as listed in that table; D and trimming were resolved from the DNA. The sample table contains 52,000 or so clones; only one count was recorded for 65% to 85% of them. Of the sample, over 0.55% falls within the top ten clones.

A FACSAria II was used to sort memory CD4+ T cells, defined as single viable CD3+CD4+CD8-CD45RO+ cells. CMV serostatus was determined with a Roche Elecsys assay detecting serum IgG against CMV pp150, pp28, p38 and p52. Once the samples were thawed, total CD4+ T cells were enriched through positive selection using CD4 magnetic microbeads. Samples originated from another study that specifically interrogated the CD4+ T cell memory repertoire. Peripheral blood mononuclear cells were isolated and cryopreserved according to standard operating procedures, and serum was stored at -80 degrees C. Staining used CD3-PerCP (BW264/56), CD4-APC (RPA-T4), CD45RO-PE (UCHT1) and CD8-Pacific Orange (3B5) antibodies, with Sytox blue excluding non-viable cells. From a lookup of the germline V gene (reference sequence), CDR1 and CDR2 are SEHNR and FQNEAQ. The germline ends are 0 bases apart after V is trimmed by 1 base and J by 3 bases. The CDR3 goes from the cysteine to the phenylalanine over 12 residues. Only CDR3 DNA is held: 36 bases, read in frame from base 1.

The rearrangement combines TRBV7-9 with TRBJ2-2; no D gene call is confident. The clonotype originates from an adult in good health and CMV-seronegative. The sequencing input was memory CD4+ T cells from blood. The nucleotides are TGTGCCAGCAGCTTAGACACCGGGGAGCTGTTTTTT. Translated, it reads CASSLDTGELFF.